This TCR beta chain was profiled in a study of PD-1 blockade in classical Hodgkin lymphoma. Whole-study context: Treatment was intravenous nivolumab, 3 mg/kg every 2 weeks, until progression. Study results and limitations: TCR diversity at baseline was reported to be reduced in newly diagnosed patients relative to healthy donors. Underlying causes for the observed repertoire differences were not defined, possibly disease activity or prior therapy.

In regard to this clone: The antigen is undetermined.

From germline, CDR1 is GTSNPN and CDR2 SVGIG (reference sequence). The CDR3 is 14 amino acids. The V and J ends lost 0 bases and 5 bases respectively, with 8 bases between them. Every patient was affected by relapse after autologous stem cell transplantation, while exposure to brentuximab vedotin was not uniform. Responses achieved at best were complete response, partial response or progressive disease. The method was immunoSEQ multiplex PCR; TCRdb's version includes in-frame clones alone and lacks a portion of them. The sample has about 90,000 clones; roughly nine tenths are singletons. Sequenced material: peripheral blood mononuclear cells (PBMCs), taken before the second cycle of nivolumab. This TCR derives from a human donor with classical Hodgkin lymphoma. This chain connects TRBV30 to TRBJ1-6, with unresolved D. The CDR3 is CAWSVGFDNSPLHF. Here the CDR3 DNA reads TGTGCCTGGAGTGTCGGGTTTGATAATTCACCCCTCCACTTT.